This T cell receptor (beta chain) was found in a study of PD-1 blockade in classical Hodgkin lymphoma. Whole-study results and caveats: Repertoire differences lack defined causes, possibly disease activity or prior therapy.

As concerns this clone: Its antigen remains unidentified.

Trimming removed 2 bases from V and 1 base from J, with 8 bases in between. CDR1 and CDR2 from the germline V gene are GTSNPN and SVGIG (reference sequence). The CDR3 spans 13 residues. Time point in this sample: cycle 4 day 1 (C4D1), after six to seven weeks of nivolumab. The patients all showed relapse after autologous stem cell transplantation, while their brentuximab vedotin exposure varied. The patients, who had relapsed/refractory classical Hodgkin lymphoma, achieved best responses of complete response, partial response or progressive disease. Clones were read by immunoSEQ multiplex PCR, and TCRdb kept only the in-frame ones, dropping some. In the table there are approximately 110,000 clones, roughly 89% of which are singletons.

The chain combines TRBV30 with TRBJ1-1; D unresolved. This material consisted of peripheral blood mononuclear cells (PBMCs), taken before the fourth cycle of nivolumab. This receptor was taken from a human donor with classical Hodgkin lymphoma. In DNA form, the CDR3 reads TGTGCCTGGAGTCTCGCAGGGAACACTGAAGCTTTCTTT. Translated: CAWSLAGNTEAFF. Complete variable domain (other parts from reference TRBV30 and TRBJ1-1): SQTIHQWPATLVQPVGSPLSLECTVEGTSNPNLYWYRQAAGRGLQLLFYSVGIGQISSEVPQNLSASRPQDRQFILSSKKLLLSDSGFYLCAWSLAGNTEAFFGQGTRLTVV.